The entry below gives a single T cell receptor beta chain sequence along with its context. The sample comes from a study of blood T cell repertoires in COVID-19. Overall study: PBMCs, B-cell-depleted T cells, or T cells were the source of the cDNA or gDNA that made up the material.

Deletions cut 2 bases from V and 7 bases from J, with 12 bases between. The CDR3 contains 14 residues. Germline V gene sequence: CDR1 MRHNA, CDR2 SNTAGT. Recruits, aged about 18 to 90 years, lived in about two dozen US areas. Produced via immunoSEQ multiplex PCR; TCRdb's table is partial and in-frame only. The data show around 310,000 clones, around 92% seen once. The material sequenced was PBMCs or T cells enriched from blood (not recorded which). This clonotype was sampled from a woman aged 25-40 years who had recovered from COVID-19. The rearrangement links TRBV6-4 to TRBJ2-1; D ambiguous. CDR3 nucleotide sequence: TGTGCCAGCAGTGACCCTAGGTCTTTGAATGAGCAGTTCTTC. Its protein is CASSDPRSLNEQFF.